The entry below gives a single T cell receptor (beta chain) sequence along with its context. The antigen is unknown. This sample is drawn from a study of monozygotic twins with inflammatory bowel disease. Study findings and constraints: IBD patients shared fewer clonotypes with other individuals than healthy twins, especially patients with disease activity signs. On the inverse Simpson index, IBD patients scored lower for TCRbeta diversity than healthy co-twins.

Germline V gene data show CDR1 as DFQATT and CDR2 as SNEGSKA (reference sequence). The CDR3 is 15 amino acids. Template switching introduced UMIs that contain a 6-nucleotide sample barcode. Amplification used two nested PCRs: 15 to 20 cycles, then about 9 cycles, on TCRalpha/TCRbeta cDNA. Following a re-call of the 5' RACE reads, TCRdb has one entry per CDR3 protein and lacks DNA. The repertoire table contains around 140,000 distinct CDR3 sequences. The rearrangement links TRBV20-1 to TRBJ2-5. Sequenced input: blood. The TCR was taken from a human donor with ulcerative colitis or Crohn's disease, or a healthy co-twin of an affected twin (not recorded which). CDR3 sequence: CSARLLYSLGETQYF.